The subject of this entry is one T cell receptor (beta chain). Its antigen is currently unknown. The ends lost 5 bases at V and 9 bases at J; junction bases unmatched: 6. The germline V gene encodes CDR1 SNHLY and CDR2 FYNNEI. CDR3 size: 13 residues. This entry comes from a study of cytomegalovirus exposure and HLA in healthy donors. Study-wide points: Productive rates of about 87% or about 30% were seen for most TCR beta V segments in an earlier analysis.

The PCR used 60 Vbeta and 13 Jbeta primers. The protocol was immunoSEQ multiplex PCR, while the TCRdb copy is restricted to in-frame clones and leaves out a portion. The table shows about 160,000 clones, with about 79% occurring only once. The rearrangement uses TRBV2 and TRBJ2-1; 8 bases align to TRBD2. Sequencing used PBMCs. The clonotype originates from a woman in her forties or fifties in good health and CMV-seropositive. The CDR3 region is CASSMSGSGEQFF. The CDR3 nucleotides are TGTGCCAGCAGTATGAGCGGGAGCGGTGAGCAGTTCTTC.